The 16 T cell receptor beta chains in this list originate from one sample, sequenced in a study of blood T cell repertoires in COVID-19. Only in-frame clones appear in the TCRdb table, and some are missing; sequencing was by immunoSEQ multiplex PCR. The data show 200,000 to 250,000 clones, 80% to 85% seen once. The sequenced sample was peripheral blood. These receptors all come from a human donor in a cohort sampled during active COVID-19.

The DNA for the CDR3 is TGCGCCAGCAGCCTACGACTAATCGGGATCGATGAGCAGTTCTTC. Translation gives CASSLRLIGIDEQFF. This sequence joins TRBV4-3 and TRBJ2-1, with a tentative D call TRBD2 (5 bases). Germline loops: CDR1 LGHNA, CDR2 YSLEER. There are 15 residues in the CDR3. Trimming took 4 bases from V and 8 from J, leaving 18 bases between them.

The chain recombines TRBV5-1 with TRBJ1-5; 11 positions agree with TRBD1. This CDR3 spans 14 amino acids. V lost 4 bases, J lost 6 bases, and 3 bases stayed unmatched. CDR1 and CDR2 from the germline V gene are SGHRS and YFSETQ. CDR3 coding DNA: TGCGCCAGCAGCCCGGGACAGGGGGTTCAGCCCCAGCATTTT. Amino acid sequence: CASSPGQGVQPQHF.

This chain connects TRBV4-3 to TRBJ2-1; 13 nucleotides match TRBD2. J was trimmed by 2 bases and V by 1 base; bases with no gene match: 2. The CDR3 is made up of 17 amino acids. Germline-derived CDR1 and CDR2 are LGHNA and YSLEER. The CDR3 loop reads CASSQGLAGGTYNEQFF. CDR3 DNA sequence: TGCGCCAGCAGCCAAGGACTAGCGGGAGGCACCTACAATGAGCAGTTCTTC.

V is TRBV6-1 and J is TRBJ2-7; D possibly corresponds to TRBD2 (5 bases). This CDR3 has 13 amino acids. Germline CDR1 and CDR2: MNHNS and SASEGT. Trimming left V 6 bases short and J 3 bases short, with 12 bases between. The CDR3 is CASRWTVNYEQYF. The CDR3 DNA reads TGTGCCAGCAGGTGGACTGTCAACTACGAGCAGTACTTC.

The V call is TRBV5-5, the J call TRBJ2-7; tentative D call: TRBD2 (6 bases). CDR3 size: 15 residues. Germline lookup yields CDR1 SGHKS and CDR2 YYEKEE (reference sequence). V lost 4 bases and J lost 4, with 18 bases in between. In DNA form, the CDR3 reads TGTGCCAGCAGCGCCAGACTCCTCGCGGGATACGAGCAGTACTTC. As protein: CASSARLLAGYEQYF.

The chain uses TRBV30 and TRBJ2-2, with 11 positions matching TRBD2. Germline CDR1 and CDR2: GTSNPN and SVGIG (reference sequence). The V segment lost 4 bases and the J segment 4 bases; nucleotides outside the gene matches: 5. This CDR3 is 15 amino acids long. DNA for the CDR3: TGTGCCTGGAAAGGGACTAGCGGCGGCACCGGGGAGCTGTTTTTT. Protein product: CAWKGTSGGTGELFF.

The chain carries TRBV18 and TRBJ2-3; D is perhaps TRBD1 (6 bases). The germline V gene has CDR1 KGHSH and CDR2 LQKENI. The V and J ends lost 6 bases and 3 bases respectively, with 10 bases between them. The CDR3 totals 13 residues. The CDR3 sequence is CASSRTATDTQYF. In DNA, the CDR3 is TGTGCCAGCTCGCGGACAGCGACAGATACGCAGTATTTT.

CDR3 nucleotides: TGTGCCAGCAGTCTAGGGCGGGAGCAGCACGAGCAGTACTTC. Its protein product is CASSLGREQHEQYF. The chain links TRBV6-6 to TRBJ2-7; TRBD2 aligns across 7 bases. Trimming took 5 bases from V and 5 from J; bases not matched to a gene: 9. The CDR3 spans 14 residues. Germline V gives CDR1 MNHNY, CDR2 SVGAGI (reference sequence).

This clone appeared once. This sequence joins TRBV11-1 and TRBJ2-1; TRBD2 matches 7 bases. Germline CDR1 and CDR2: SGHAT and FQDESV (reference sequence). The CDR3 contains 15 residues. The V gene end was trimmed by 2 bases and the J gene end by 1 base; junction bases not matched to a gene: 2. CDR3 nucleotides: TGTGCCAGCAGCTTACCGCGGGAGTCCTACAATGAGCAGTTCTTC. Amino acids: CASSLPRESYNEQFF.

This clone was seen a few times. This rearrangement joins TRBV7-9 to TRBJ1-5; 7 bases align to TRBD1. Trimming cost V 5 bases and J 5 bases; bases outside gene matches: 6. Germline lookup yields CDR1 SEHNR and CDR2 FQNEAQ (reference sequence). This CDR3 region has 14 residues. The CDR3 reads CASSPDRPYQPQHF. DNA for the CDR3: TGTGCCAGCAGCCCGGACAGGCCATATCAGCCCCAGCATTTT.

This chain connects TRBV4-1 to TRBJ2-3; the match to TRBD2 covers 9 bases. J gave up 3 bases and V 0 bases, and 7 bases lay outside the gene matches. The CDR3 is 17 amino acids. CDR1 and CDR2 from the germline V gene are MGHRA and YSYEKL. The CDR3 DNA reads TGCGCCAGCAGCCAAGATAACGCGGGAGGGCCGACAGATACGCAGTATTTT. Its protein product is CASSQDNAGGPTDTQYF.

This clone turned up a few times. The chain's CDR3 is CAIRSTGDNEQFF. CDR3 in DNA: TGTGCCATCAGATCTACAGGGGATAATGAGCAGTTCTTC. This chain links TRBV10-3 with TRBJ2-1; 7 bases agree with TRBD1. CDR1 is ENHRY, CDR2 SYGVKD, per germline. This CDR3 has 13 residues. V shed 6 bases, J shed 7 bases, and the junction held 6 bases outside the gene matches.

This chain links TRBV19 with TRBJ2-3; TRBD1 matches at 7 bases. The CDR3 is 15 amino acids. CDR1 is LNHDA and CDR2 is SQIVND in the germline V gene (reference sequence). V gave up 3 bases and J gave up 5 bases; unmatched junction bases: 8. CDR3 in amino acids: CASSIRDRVGDTQYF. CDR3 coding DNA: TGTGCCAGTAGTATTCGCGACAGGGTAGGAGATACGCAGTATTTT.

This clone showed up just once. The CDR3 spells CASSRDRGGHWWDTF. The CDR3 DNA reads as TGTGCCAGCAGCCGTGACAGGGGAGGTCATTGGTGGGACACCTTC. The V gene is TRBV3-1 (or the pseudogene TRBV3-2), the J gene TRBJ1-2, with 8 bases aligning to TRBD1. This CDR3 is 15 amino acids long. Germline assignment: CDR1 LGHDT and CDR2 YNNKEL (reference sequence). V lost 4 bases, J lost 12 bases, and 16 bases stayed unmatched.

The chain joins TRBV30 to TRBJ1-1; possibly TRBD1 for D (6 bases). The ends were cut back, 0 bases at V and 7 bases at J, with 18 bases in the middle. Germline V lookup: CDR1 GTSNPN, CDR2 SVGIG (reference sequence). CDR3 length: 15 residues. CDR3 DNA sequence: TGTGCCTGGAGTGTACTTTTGGGACAAACAGTTGAAGCTTTCTTT. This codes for CAWSVLLGQTVEAFF. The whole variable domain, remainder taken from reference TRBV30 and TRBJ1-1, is SQTIHQWPATLVQPVGSPLSLECTVEGTSNPNLYWYRQAAGRGLQLLFYSVGIGQISSEVPQNLSASRPQDRQFILSSKKLLLSDSGFYLCAWSVLLGQTVEAFFGQGTRLTVV.

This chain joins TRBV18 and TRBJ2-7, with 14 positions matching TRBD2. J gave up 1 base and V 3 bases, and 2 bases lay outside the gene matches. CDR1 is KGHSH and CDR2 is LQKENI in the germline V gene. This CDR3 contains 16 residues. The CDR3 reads CASSPWTSGRSYEQYF. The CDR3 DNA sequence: TGTGCCAGCTCACCTTGGACTAGCGGGAGGTCCTACGAGCAGTACTTC.